The 2 T cell receptor beta chains below come from one sample, sequenced in a study of radiotherapy plus CTLA-4 blockade in lung cancer. Assay: immunoSEQ multiplex PCR; the TCRdb copy retains only in-frame clones and omits some. The top ten clones hold around 0.8% of a sample with about 100,000 clones, roughly four fifths of them seen once. This sample comprised peripheral blood, obtained from a patient treated with radiotherapy plus ipilimumab. These receptors originate from a human donor with non-small cell lung cancer who had stable disease on radiotherapy plus ipilimumab.

This clone was counted a few times. V usage is TRBV6-1 and J usage is TRBJ2-3, with D tentatively TRBD1 (5 bases). Germline V gives CDR1 MNHNS, CDR2 SASEGT. Trimming cost V 2 bases and J 1 base, with 13 bases left between them. The CDR3 totals 16 residues. In DNA form, the CDR3 reads TGTGCCAGCAGTGAAAGGGATAGGGGTCGCACAGATACGCAGTATTTT. Residues: CASSERDRGRTDTQYF.

This sequence joins TRBV19 and TRBJ2-2, with 8 bases identical to TRBD2. This CDR3 has 15 residues. The V and J ends lost 6 bases and 0 bases, in that order; junction bases with no gene match: 3. Germline values: CDR1 LNHDA, CDR2 SQIVND (reference sequence). The CDR3 nucleotides are TGTGCCAGTAGCCTACTAGCGGCGAACACCGGGGAGCTGTTTTTT. This translates into CASSLLAANTGELFF.